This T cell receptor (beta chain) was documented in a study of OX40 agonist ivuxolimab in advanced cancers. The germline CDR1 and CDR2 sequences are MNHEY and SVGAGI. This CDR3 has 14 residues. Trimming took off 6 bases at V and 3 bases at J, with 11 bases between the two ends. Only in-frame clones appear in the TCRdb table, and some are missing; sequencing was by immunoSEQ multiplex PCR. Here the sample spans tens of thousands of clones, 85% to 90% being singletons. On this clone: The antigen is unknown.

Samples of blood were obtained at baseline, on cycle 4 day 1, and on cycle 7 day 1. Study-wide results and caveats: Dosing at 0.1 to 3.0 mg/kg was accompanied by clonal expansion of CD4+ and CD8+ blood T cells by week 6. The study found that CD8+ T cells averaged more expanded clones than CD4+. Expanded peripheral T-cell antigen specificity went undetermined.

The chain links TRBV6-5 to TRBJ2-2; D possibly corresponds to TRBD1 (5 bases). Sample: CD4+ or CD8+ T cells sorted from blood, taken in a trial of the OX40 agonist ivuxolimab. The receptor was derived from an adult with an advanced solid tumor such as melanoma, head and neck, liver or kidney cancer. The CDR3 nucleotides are TGTGCCAGCAGCCCGAGACAGTACACCGGGGAGCTGTTTTTT. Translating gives CASSPRQYTGELFF.